These 14 T cell receptor beta chains came from one sample sequenced in a study of cytomegalovirus exposure and HLA in healthy donors. The PCR had 60 Vbeta and 13 Jbeta primers. TCRdb's table, derived via immunoSEQ multiplex PCR, lists solely in-frame clones and lacks some. Of about 150,000 clones listed, 75% were seen once; the top ten hold around 11%. Sequenced sample: PBMCs. The source of these receptors is a man aged 18 to 29 in good health and CMV-seropositive.

This clone was observed a handful of times. Here the CDR3 reads CASSQQLTNTEAFF. Written as DNA, the CDR3 is TGCGCCAGCAGCCAACAACTAACTAACACTGAAGCTTTCTTT. The chain recombines TRBV4-3 with TRBJ1-1, with no clear D. Trimming removed 2 bases at V and 2 bases at J, with 9 bases between. The CDR3 spans 14 residues. Germline-derived CDR1 and CDR2 are LGHNA and YSLEER.

This chain uses TRBV4-2 with TRBJ1-4; 7 nucleotides match TRBD1. This CDR3 has 16 amino acids. Germline CDR1 reads LGHNA; CDR2 reads YNFKEQ. Trimming at V came to 2 bases and at J to 4 bases, leaving 7 bases not matched to a gene. The CDR3 nucleotides read TGTGCCAGCAGCCAAACGCCGGGACAGCTTAATGAAAAACTGTTTTTT. It yields the protein CASSQTPGQLNEKLFF.

The chain recombines TRBV27 with TRBJ2-3; D gene uncertain. CDR3 length: 13 amino acids. The V gene lost 0 bases and the J gene lost 4 bases, with 5 bases spanning the gap. Germline V lookup: CDR1 MNHEY, CDR2 SMNVEV (reference sequence). The DNA for the CDR3 is TGTGCCAGCAGTTTATCCCTTGCAGATACGCAGTATTTT. The encoded protein is CASSLSLADTQYF.

The chain joins TRBV4-1 to TRBJ1-3, with no clear D. Germline assignment: CDR1 MGHRA and CDR2 YSYEKL. The CDR3 extends over 18 amino acids. Deletions cut 0 bases from V and 4 bases from J, with 19 bases between. As DNA, the CDR3 is TGCGCCAGCAGCCAAGATCTTTACAGACTAGTACGCGGAAACACCATATATTTT. Its translation: CASSQDLYRLVRGNTIYF.

The rearrangement joins TRBV6-1 to TRBJ2-7; no clear D gene. V shed 6 bases and J shed 0 bases, with 9 bases lying between them. Per germline, CDR1 MNHNS and CDR2 SASEGT. This CDR3 comprises 13 residues. CDR3 in amino acids: CASRRASSYEQYF. The CDR3 nucleotides are TGTGCCAGCAGACGAGCGAGCTCCTACGAGCAGTACTTC.

The chain uses TRBV27 and TRBJ2-3, with 12 positions matching TRBD2. The germline CDR1 and CDR2 sequences are MNHEY and SMNVEV (reference sequence). The CDR3 covers 16 residues. The junction had 4 bases not matched to a gene; V was cut back by 4 bases and J by 2 bases. The CDR3 region has the DNA TGTGCCAGCAGTTCCCTAGCGGGAGGGGACACAGATACGCAGTATTTT. It is translated as CASSSLAGGDTDTQYF.

The chain couples TRBV18 to TRBJ2-3; D is perhaps TRBD2 (6 bases). Per the germline V gene, CDR1 is KGHSH and CDR2 is LQKENI. The CDR3 is 14 amino acids. V was cut by 6 bases and J by 1 base, with 11 bases left in between. The DNA of the CDR3 is TGTGCCAGCTCGGACGGGGGACGCACAGATACGCAGTATTTT. The encoded protein is CASSDGGRTDTQYF.

This sequence joins TRBV19 and TRBJ2-7; 7 bases are a match to TRBD1. CDR1 is LNHDA, CDR2 SQIVND, per germline (reference sequence). The V and J ends lost 3 bases and 2 bases, in that order; junction bases with no gene match: 7. The CDR3 totals 15 residues. CDR3 residues: CASSIWTGATYEQYF. DNA for the CDR3: TGTGCCAGTAGTATTTGGACAGGTGCCACCTACGAGCAGTACTTC.

This chain joins TRBV5-1 and TRBJ2-4; a weak D match, TRBD1 (6 bases). V was pared by 2 bases and J by 2 bases, with 20 bases between. The CDR3 consists of 18 residues. The V gene's germline CDR1 is SGHRS and CDR2 YFSETQ. Here the CDR3 reads CASSFWGQGTASKNIQYF. The DNA for the CDR3 is TGCGCCAGCAGCTTCTGGGGGCAGGGGACGGCGTCCAAAAACATTCAGTACTTC.

J is TRBJ2-7 and V is TRBV28; TRBD1 matches at 9 bases. The CDR3 covers 14 residues. Germline V gene sequence: CDR1 MDHEN, CDR2 SYDVKM. Trimming removed 7 bases from V and 6 bases from J; junction bases left unmatched: 10. In DNA form, the CDR3 reads TGTGCCAGCACCCCGGGACAGGGATACTCCGAGCAGTACTTC. This codes for CASTPGQGYSEQYF.

This chain links TRBV6-1 with TRBJ2-5; D uncertain. Trimming shortened V by 6 bases and J by 2 bases, and 16 bases separated the two germline ends. Per germline, CDR1 MNHNS and CDR2 SASEGT. The CDR3 sequence is 15 residues long. In DNA, the CDR3 is TGTGCCAGCAGGAGTAATTTAATAGAGCAAGAGACCCAGTACTTC. Protein sequence: CASRSNLIEQETQYF.

This clone was counted a few times. The genes are TRBV6-6 and TRBJ2-7, with 10 bases lining up with TRBD2. Germline CDR1 MNHNY, CDR2 SVGAGI (reference sequence). V shed 5 bases, J shed 7 bases, and the junction held 8 bases outside the gene matches. CDR3 length equals 14 residues. In DNA form, the CDR3 reads TGTGCCAGCAGTAGCGGGAGGGGATTAGGGGAGCAGTACTTC. Amino acid sequence: CASSSGRGLGEQYF.

V is TRBV15 and J is TRBJ1-2; tentatively, D is TRBD1 (5 bases). The CDR3 sequence is 12 residues long. Germline V CDR1 and CDR2: LNHNV, YYDKDF (reference sequence). V was shortened by 3 bases and J by 8 bases, with 10 bases between the two germline ends. The CDR3 loop is CATSRTGEGYTF. The CDR3 nucleotides are TGTGCCACCAGCAGGACGGGGGAGGGCTACACCTTC.

The chain links TRBV27 to TRBJ2-1, with 8 bases that match TRBD2. Trimming removed 2 bases from V and 4 bases from J; junction bases left unmatched: 1. The germline V gene encodes CDR1 MNHEY and CDR2 SMNVEV (reference sequence). The CDR3 is 14 residues long. The CDR3 region has the DNA TGTGCCAGCAGTTTAACTAGCGGTTACAATGAGCAGTTCTTC. This gives the protein CASSLTSGYNEQFF.